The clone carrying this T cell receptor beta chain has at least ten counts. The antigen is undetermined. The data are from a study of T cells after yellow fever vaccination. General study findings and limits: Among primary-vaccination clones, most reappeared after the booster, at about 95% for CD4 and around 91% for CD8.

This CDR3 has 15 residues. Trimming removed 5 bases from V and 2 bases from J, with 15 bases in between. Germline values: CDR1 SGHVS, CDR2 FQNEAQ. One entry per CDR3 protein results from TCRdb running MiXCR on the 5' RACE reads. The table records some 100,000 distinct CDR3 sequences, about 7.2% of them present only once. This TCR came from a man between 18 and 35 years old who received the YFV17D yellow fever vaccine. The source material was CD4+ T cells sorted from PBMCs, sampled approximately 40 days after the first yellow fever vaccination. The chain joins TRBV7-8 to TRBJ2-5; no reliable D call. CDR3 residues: CASSPRWAVQETQYF. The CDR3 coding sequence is TGTGCCAGCAGCCCCCGGTGGGCGGTTCAAGAGACCCAGTACTTC.